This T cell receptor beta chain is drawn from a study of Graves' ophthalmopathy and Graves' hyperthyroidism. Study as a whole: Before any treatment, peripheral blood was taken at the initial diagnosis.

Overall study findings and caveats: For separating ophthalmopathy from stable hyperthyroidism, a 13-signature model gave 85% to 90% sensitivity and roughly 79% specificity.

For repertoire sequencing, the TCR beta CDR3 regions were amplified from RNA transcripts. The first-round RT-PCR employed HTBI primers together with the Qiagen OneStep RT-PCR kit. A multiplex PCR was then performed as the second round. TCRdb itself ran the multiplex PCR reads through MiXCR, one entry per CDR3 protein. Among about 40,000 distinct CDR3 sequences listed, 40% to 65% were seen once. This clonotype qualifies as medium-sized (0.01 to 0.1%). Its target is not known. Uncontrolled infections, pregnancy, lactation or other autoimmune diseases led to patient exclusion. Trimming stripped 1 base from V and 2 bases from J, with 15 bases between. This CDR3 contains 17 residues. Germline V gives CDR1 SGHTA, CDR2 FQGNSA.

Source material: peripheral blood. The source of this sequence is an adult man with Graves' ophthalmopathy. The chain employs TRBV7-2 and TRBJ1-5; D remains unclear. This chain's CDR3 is CASSLGPGQAGNQPQHF. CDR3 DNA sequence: TGTGCCAGCAGCTTAGGCCCAGGCCAGGCGGGCAATCAGCCCCAGCATTTT.